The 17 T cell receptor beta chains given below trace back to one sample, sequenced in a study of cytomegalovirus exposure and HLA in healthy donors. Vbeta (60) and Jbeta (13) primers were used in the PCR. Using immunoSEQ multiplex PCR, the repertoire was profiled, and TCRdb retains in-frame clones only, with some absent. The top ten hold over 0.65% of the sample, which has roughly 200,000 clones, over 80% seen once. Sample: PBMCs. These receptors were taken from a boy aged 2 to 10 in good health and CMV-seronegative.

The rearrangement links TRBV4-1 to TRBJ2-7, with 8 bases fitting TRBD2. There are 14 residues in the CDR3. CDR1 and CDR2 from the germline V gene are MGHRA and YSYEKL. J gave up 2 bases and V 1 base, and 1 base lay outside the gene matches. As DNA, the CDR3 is TGCGCCAGCAGCCAAGGGCGGGGGGCCTACGAGCAGTACTTC. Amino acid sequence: CASSQGRGAYEQYF.

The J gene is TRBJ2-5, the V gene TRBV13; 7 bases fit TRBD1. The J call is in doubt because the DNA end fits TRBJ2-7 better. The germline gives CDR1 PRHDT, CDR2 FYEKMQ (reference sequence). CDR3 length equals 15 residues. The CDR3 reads CASSLRWDSSYEQYF. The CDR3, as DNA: TGTGCCAGCAGCTTACGCTGGGACAGCTCCTACGAGCAGTACTTC.

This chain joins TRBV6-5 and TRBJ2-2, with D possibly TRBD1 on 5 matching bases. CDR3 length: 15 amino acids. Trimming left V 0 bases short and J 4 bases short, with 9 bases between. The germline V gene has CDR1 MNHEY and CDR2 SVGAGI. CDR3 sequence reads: CASSYSRGLTGELFF. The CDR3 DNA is TGTGCCAGCAGTTACTCTAGGGGCCTCACCGGGGAGCTGTTTTTT.

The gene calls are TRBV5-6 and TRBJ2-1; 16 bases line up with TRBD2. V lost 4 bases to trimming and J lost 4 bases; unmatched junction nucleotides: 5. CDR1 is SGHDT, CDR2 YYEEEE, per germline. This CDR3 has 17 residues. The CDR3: CASSAGTSGRAYNEQFF. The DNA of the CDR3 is TGTGCCAGCAGCGCCGGGACTAGCGGGAGGGCGTACAATGAGCAGTTCTTC.

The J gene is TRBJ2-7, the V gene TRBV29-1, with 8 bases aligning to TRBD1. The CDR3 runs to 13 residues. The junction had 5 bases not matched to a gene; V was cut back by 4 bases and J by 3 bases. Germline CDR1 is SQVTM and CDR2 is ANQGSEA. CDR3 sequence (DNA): TGCAGCGTTGGTAGGGACAGGTTCTACGAGCAGTACGTC. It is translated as CSVGRDRFYEQYV.

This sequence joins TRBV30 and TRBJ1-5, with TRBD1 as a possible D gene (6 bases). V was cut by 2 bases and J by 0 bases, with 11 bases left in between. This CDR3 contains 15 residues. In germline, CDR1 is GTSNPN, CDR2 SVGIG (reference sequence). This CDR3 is CAWSPGTFSNQPQHF. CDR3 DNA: TGTGCCTGGAGTCCGGGGACATTTAGCAATCAGCCCCAGCATTTT. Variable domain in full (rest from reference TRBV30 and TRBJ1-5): SQTIHQWPATLVQPVGSPLSLECTVEGTSNPNLYWYRQAAGRGLQLLFYSVGIGQISSEVPQNLSASRPQDRQFILSSKKLLLSDSGFYLCAWSPGTFSNQPQHFGDGTRLSIL.

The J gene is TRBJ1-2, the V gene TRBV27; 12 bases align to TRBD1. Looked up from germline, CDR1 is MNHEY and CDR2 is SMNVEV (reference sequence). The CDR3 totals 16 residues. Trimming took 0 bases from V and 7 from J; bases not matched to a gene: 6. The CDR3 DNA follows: TGTGCCAGCAGTTTATCAGGGACAGGGGGCGTTCGTGGCTACACCTTC. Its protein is CASSLSGTGGVRGYTF.

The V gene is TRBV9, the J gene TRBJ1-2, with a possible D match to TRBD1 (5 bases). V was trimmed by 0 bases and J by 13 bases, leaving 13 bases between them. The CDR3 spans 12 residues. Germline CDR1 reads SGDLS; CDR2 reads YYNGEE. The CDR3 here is CASSVGGTRSTF. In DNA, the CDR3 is TGTGCCAGCAGCGTAGGCGGGACCCGCTCCACCTTC.

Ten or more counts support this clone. The CDR3 here is CASSFRTVSNEKLFF. For the CDR3, the DNA is TGTGCCAGCAGCTTCCGGACAGTTTCTAATGAAAAACTGTTTTTT. The V and J genes are TRBV7-6 and TRBJ1-4, with D possibly being TRBD1 (6 bases). Per the germline V gene, CDR1 is SGHVS and CDR2 is FNYEAQ. This CDR3 spans 15 amino acids. Trimming took off 3 bases at V and 3 bases at J, with 11 bases between the two ends.

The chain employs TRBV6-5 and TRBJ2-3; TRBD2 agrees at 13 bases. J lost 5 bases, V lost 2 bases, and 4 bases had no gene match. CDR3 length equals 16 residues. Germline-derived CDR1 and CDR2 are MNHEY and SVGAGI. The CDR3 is CASSYLGLAGQDTQYF. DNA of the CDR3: TGTGCCAGCAGTTACCTGGGACTAGCGGGACAAGATACGCAGTATTTT.

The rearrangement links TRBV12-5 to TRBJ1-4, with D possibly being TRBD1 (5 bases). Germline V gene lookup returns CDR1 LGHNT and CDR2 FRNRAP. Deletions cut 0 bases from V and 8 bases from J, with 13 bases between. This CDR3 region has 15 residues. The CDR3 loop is CASGLVQGGREKLFF. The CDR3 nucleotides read TGTGCTAGTGGTTTGGTTCAGGGTGGCCGCGAAAAACTGTTTTTT.

The CDR3 region has the DNA TGTGCCAGCAGCGTAGATGGGCGGGGGGGCCAAGAGACCCAGTACTTC. Translating it yields CASSVDGRGGQETQYF. V usage is TRBV9 and J usage is TRBJ2-5; 9 bases agree with TRBD2. The V gene's germline CDR1 is SGDLS and CDR2 YYNGEE. There are 16 residues in the CDR3. The V gene end was trimmed by 0 bases and the J gene end by 1 base; junction bases not matched to a gene: 4.

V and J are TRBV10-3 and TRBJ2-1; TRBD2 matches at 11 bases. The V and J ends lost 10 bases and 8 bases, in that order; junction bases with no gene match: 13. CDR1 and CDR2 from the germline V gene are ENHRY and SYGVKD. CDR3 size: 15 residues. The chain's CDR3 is CATEPGLAGDYEQFF. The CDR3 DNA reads TGTGCCACCGAACCCGGACTAGCGGGCGACTATGAGCAGTTCTTC.

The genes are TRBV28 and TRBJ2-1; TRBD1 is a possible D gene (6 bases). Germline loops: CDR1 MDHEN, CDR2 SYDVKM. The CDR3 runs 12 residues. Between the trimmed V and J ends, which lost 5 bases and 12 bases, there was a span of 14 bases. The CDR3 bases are TGTGCCAGCAGTGCCCTACAGGGATGGCAGTTCTTC. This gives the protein CASSALQGWQFF.

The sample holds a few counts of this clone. CDR3: CASSQDRSGRDTEAFF. As DNA, the CDR3 is TGTGCCAGCAGCCAAGATCGGTCAGGGAGGGACACTGAAGCTTTCTTT. The chain employs TRBV4-2 and TRBJ1-1; weak D call: TRBD1 (5 bases). This CDR3 comprises 16 residues. The germline CDR1 and CDR2 sequences are LGHNA and YNFKEQ. Trimming pared 0 bases from V and 3 bases from J, leaving 14 bases between.

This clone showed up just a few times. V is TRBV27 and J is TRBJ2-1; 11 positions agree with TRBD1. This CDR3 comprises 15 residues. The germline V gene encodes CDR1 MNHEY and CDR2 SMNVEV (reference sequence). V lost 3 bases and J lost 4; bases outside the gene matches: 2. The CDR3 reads CASSFGTGGYNEQFF. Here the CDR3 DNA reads TGTGCCAGCAGTTTCGGGACAGGGGGTTACAATGAGCAGTTCTTC.

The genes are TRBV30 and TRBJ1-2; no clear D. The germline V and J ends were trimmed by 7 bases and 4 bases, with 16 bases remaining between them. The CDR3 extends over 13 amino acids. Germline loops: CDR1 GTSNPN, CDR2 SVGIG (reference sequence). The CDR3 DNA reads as TGTGCCTTGCTAGCGGGCCCACTCTATGGCTACACCTTC. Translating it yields CALLAGPLYGYTF.